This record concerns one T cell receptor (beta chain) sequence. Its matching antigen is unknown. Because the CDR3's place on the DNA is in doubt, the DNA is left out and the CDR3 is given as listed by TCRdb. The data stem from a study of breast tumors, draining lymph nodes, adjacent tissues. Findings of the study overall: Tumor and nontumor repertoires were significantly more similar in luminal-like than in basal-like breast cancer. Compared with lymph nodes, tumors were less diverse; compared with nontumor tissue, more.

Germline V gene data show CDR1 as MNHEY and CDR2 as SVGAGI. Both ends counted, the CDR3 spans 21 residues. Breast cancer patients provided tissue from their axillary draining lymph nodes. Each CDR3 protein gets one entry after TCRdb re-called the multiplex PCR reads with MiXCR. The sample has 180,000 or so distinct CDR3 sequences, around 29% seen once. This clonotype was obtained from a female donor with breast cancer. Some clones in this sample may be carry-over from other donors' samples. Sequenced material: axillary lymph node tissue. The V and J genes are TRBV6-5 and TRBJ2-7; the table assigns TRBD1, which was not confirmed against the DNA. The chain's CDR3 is CASSKGRLYGYTFGQEREQYF.